These 14 T cell receptor beta chains came from one sample sequenced in a study of blood T cell repertoires in COVID-19. Clones were sequenced by immunoSEQ multiplex PCR, and TCRdb holds only the in-frame ones, with some missing. The repertoire holds 220,000 or so clones, 85% to 90% seen once, with around 15% in the top ten. The sample taken for sequencing was PBMCs or T cells enriched from blood (not recorded which). The receptors here all came from a woman aged 45-65 years with acute COVID-19.

The chain couples TRBV5-4 to TRBJ2-1; possible D gene TRBD2, 5 bases. CDR3 length: 15 amino acids. Trimming cost V 2 bases and J 2 bases, with 11 bases left between them. CDR1 is SGHNT and CDR2 is YYREEE in the germline V gene (reference sequence). Here the CDR3 reads CASSFSVTTYNEQFF. The CDR3 nucleotides read TGTGCCAGCAGCTTTAGCGTGACTACCTACAATGAGCAGTTCTTC.

On this clone itself: A far larger clone is only one base removed, so a read error is likely. V gene TRBV7-2 combines with J gene TRBJ2-3, with 9 bases fitting TRBD2. V shed 8 bases and J 6 bases; nucleotides not matched to a gene: 9. CDR1 SGHTA and CDR2 FQGNSA come from the germline V gene. CDR3 length: 14 amino acids. This CDR3 reads CASCGGEGRDTQYF. The CDR3 coding sequence is TGTGCCAGCTGCGGGGGGGAGGGGAGGGATACGCAGTATTTT.

For the CDR3, the DNA is TGTGCCAGCAGCTTGAGGTCGACAGGGGGCCGAGGAAACACCATATATTTT. Protein: CASSLRSTGGRGNTIYF. V is TRBV7-8 and J is TRBJ1-3; 10 bases are a match to TRBD1. The V and J ends lost 3 bases and 4 bases, in that order; junction bases with no gene match: 9. This CDR3 is 17 amino acids long. Germline V gene lookup returns CDR1 SGHVS and CDR2 FQNEAQ.

The V call is TRBV4-1, the J call TRBJ2-7; perhaps TRBD2 as D (7 bases). V was clipped by 0 bases and J by 5 bases, with 17 bases between them. The CDR3 covers 16 residues. The germline CDR1 and CDR2 sequences are MGHRA and YSYEKL. CDR3 DNA sequence: TGCGCCAGCAGCCAAGATCGGGGGCGGGAGAAGGACGAGCAGTACTTC. Its translation: CASSQDRGREKDEQYF.

The chain employs TRBV19 and TRBJ2-6; D gene unclear. The germline V and J ends were trimmed by 3 bases and 1 base, with 4 bases remaining between them. The CDR3 is made up of 14 amino acids. Germline V lookup: CDR1 LNHDA, CDR2 SQIVND (reference sequence). CDR3 nucleotide sequence: TGTGCCAGTAGTATTCATTCTGGGGCCAACGTCCTGACTTTC. This translates into CASSIHSGANVLTF.

The chain couples TRBV27 to TRBJ2-1, with 16 bases that match TRBD2. Germline CDR1 MNHEY, CDR2 SMNVEV (reference sequence). V lost 5 bases and J lost 1; bases outside the gene matches: 11. This CDR3 contains 20 residues. CDR3 amino acids: CASSPGAGLAGGLSYNEQFF. In nucleotides, the CDR3 is TGTGCCAGCAGTCCCGGGGCGGGACTAGCGGGAGGGTTATCCTACAATGAGCAGTTCTTC.

This clone was seen once. V usage is TRBV5-5 and J usage is TRBJ1-1; 7 nucleotides agree with TRBD1. The CDR3 totals 14 residues. Losses at the gene ends were 4 bases for V and 2 bases for J; bases not matched to a gene: 5. CDR1 and CDR2 (germline): SGHKS, YYEKEE (reference sequence). Here the CDR3 reads CASSIRDSNTEAFF. In nucleotides, the CDR3 is TGTGCCAGCAGCATCCGGGACAGTAACACTGAAGCTTTCTTT. The full variable domain, with the rest looked up from reference TRBV5-5 and TRBJ1-1, is DAGVTQSPTHLIKTRGQQVTLRCSPISGHKSVSWYQQVLGQGPQFIFQYYEKEERGRGNFPDRFSARQFPNYSSELNVNALLLGDSALYLCASSIRDSNTEAFFGQGTRLTVV.

This clone occurred once. The chain carries TRBV7-9 and TRBJ2-5; TRBD2 agrees at 10 bases. The CDR3 totals 17 residues. CDR1 and CDR2 (germline): SEHNR, FQNEAQ (reference sequence). V lost 1 base, J lost 1 base, and 6 bases stayed unmatched. CDR3 sequence (DNA): TGTGCCAGCAGCTTAGGAGGTAGCGGGAGGTTCCAAGAGACCCAGTACTTC. It translates to CASSLGGSGRFQETQYF.

The chain uses TRBV7-9 and TRBJ2-3, with no clear D. CDR1 SEHNR and CDR2 FQNEAQ come from the germline V gene (reference sequence). The CDR3 runs 13 residues. Trimming removed 5 bases at V and 3 bases at J, with 9 bases between. The CDR3 region has the DNA TGTGCCAGCAGCCACCCACTAACAGATACGCAGTATTTT. Residues: CASSHPLTDTQYF.

For the CDR3, the DNA is TGTGCCAGCAGTGAAGAACTAGCGGGATTCGAGCACAATGAGCAGTTCTTC. Protein sequence: CASSEELAGFEHNEQFF. The chain combines TRBV6-1 with TRBJ2-1; the match to TRBD2 covers 10 bases. Germline CDR1 reads MNHNS; CDR2 reads SASEGT. Trimming took 1 base from V and 5 from J; bases not matched to a gene: 8. The CDR3 spans 17 residues.

The V and J genes are TRBV28 and TRBJ2-5, with 7 bases matching TRBD1. Trimming at V came to 6 bases and at J to 3 bases, leaving 7 bases not matched to a gene. The CDR3 is 14 amino acids. Germline V gives CDR1 MDHEN, CDR2 SYDVKM. The CDR3: CASSSPGQKETQYF. The CDR3 nucleotides are TGTGCCAGCAGCTCGCCGGGACAGAAAGAGACCCAGTACTTC.

This chain connects TRBV28 to TRBJ2-5, with 8 bases lining up with TRBD2. CDR3 size: 13 residues. Germline assignment: CDR1 MDHEN and CDR2 SYDVKM. Trimming removed 5 bases from V and 2 bases from J; junction bases left unmatched: 1. The CDR3 loop is CASSIAGQETQYF. CDR3 coding DNA: TGTGCCAGCAGTATAGCGGGGCAAGAGACCCAGTACTTC.

The chain is built from TRBV20-1 and TRBJ2-1; no definite D call. CDR1 DFQATT and CDR2 SNEGSKA come from the germline V gene (reference sequence). The CDR3 is 14 amino acids. V dropped 3 bases and J dropped 4 bases, with 13 bases sitting between them. The CDR3 DNA is TGCAGTGCTAGTAACTCCCTCTATTACAATGAGCAGTTCTTC. As protein: CSASNSLYYNEQFF.

The CDR3 coding sequence is TGTGCCACCAGTGATCCGCGGTTAGCCGGTCGGACTCCTAGCTCCTACAATGAGCAGTTCTTC. This sequence encodes CATSDPRLAGRTPSSYNEQFF. The chain uses TRBV24-1 and TRBJ2-1; perhaps TRBD2 as D (5 bases). CDR3 length equals 21 residues. CDR1 is KGHDR, CDR2 SFDVKD, per germline. With 3 bases removed from V and 0 bases from J, the gap between germline ends came to 26 bases.